This note documents a single T cell receptor (beta chain) sequence. This receptor's antigen is unknown. No base quality information exists; no much larger clone differs at one position. Donors were healthy HIV-negative adults with no recently reported acute infections or vaccinations. Every donor was a Caucasian adult residing in Nashville, Tennessee, USA. CD8 memory samples consisted of magnetically selected CD45RO+ cells combined with CCR7-negative CD45RA+ effector memory (TemRA) cells. After blood collection by leukapheresis, PBMCs were isolated using Ficoll-Histopaque density gradient centrifugation and then cryopreserved in the vapor phase of liquid nitrogen. Analytical flow cytometry was used to check the purity and quantity of every magnetically sorted T cell population. Genomic DNA was isolated from every sorted fraction and measured by UV absorbance on a Nanodrop 2000c. These data originate in a study of shared clonotypes between healthy human individuals (dated by TCRdb to about 2020). For the study in its entirety: A couple of women and a few men aged 18 to 49 years were included in the cohort. For each donor, three plates each were used for CD4 naive and CD4 memory, two plates were used for CD8 naive, and one plate was used for CD8 memory. To estimate repertoire size and how much clonotype sharing occurs between individuals, the study deeply sequenced the blood TCR repertoires of about five healthy adults. To increase sequencing depth and limit assay-specific biases, TCR repertoire library preparation and sequencing were carried out by different laboratories using diverse techniques. Each donor's leukapheresis produced roughly between about 0.8 and 8.9 billion PBMCs. Overall study results and their limits: The small number of donors limited the genetic and exposure-history diversity represented. Compared with non-shared clonotypes, the clonotypes found in all four sorted-subset donors had higher generation probabilities. Around 5% of naive CD4, 3.5% of naive CD8, roughly 2.4% of memory CD4, and roughly 0.4% of memory CD8 clonotypes were shared across a few donors. Pairwise subsampling led to the expectation that sequencing depth would affect the degree of clonotype sharing among donors. Estimated clonotype richness was generally larger for naive than for memory subsets. Sampling was restricted to blood, and TCR repertoires in tissue are likely to differ from TCR repertoires in blood. Even with the large sequencing depth, rarefaction of the sorted-subset datasets indicated that sequencing was incomplete.

Using the deep immunoSEQ assay, TCR CDR3 regions were amplified from genomic DNA by multiplex PCR. Extracted genomic DNA from each cell subset was distributed evenly across all wells of several immunoSEQ 96-well plates, and each plate was treated as a replicate. Each replicate PCR for sorted subsets received about 210 ng genomic DNA, equal to about 30,000 T cell genomes. The purified libraries were quantified using a Qubit 3.0 fluorometer, sized with a Bioanalyzer 2100, and then quantified again using the KAPA Library Quantification kit. Every immunoSEQ 96-well plate was sequenced on a separate single-read 150-cycle Illumina NextSeq 550 flow cell. The published analysis was carried out like this. The immunoSEQ output contained only junctional sequences without quality scores, so filtering could not match that applied to full-length reads. Sequences were annotated with PyIR, a Python wrapper for IgBLAST v1.9, using IMGT germline references to assign V/J genes and CDR3. Reads were removed for weak V/J assignments (E-value above 1e-6), missing CDR3, stop codons, out-of-frame junctions, or ambiguous translated residues. V3J clonotypes were defined as sequences sharing an identical inferred V gene, J gene, and CDR3 amino acid sequence. To compute the percentage overlap between repertoires, the number of shared unique clonotypes was divided by the size of the smaller repertoire. Richness of each repertoire was evaluated using RTK rarefaction, the Chao1 estimator, and Recon v2.1 estimates of unobserved clonotypes. OLGA was used to compute generation probabilities for all TCRbeta clonotypes that the gDNA method yielded from a handful of donors. The clones in this table, taken by TCRdb from immuneACCESS, are in-frame only. Not every clone is retained; where verified, under half of the shortfall comes from an unresolved V gene, and the cause of the rest is unknown. V and J calls and clone size are copied from that table; D and trimming were computed from the DNA. This sample comprises fewer than 850,000 clones, about 90% of them detected only once. About 33% of the sample belongs to the ten largest clones.

Clipping removes 2 bases from V and 7 bases from J, with 8 as the unmatched junction base count. Sequences SGDLS (CDR1) and YYNGEE (CDR2) are obtained from the germline V gene. From cysteine to phenylalanine, the CDR3 is 16 amino acids long. Kept here is only the CDR3 DNA, which spans 48 bases and is read in frame from base 1. The chain is assembled from TRBV9 and TRBJ2-1, and 11 junctional nucleotides match TRBD2. This clonotype was obtained from a man younger than 30 in good health. Some clones in this sample may be carry-over from other donors' samples. The sequenced sample consisted of memory CD8+ T cells from PBMCs. The sample's cell subset or site label, in plain terms: CD45RO+ cells pooled with CCR7-negative TemRA cells. The CDR3 amino acid sequence is: CASSVASGRSGNEQFF. In nucleotide form, the sequence is TGTGCCAGCAGCGTTGCTAGCGGGAGGTCTGGGAATGAGCAGTTCTTC.